This is a list of T cell receptor beta chains from one sample in a study of human T cells and chemical hapten exposure. TCRdb re-called the RACE reads through MiXCR, storing one row per CDR3 protein. The table has 300,000 to 450,000 distinct CDR3 sequences, 5.1% seen once. The sample in question was whole blood, obtained in connection with sensitization to the hapten diphenylcyclopropenone (DPC). These receptors were taken from a woman between 45 and 65 years old with alopecia areata. Some clones in this sample may be carry-over from other donors' samples. Each CDR3 is given with its conserved first and last residue. D genes are given only for firm matches. The listing skips clone size in some rows; elsewhere it reads once, few, many or a size class.

j_gene	len	d_gene	abundance	v_gene	CDR3nt	CDR3aa
TRBJ1-5	16	TRBD1	many	TRBV20-1	TGCAGTGCTAGAGTAAGCGGGACAGGGCAAAATCAGCCCCAGCATTTT	CSARVSGTGQNQPQHF
TRBJ2-1	12	-	many	TRBV29-1	TGCAGCGTTGAATCGGGATACAATGAGCAGTTCTTC	CSVESGYNEQFF
TRBJ2-3	16	-	few	TRBV7-3	TGTGCCAGCAGCTTAAACCAAAGGGAGGAGGCAGATACGCAGTATTTT	CASSLNQREEADTQYF
TRBJ2-7	12	-	many	TRBV10-3	TGTGCCATCAGTGGCGGGACCTACGAGCAGTACTTC	CAISGGTYEQYF
TRBJ1-3	17	-	-	TRBV4-1	TGCGCCAGCAGCCAAGATCACGGGGGCCCCTCTGGAAACACCATATATTTT	CASSQDHGGPSGNTIYF
TRBJ1-2	11	-	few	TRBV29-1	TGCAGCTTCTCTGTTGGGAGCGGCTACACCTTC	CSFSVGSGYTF
TRBJ1-6	11	-	many	TRBV7-6	TGTGCCAGCAGCCTCGGTGGTGCCCTCCACTTT	CASSLGGALHF
TRBJ2-3	15	-	many	TRBV20-1	TGCAGTGCCAGCCAGGTGGGGCTAGGAGCAGATACGCAGTATTTT	CSASQVGLGADTQYF
TRBJ2-1	14	-	few	TRBV4-3	TGCGCCAGCAGCCAAGGGTTACTCATGGGTGAGCAGTTCTTC	CASSQGLLMGEQFF
TRBJ1-2	13	-	few	TRBV29-1	TGCAGCGTTGAAATCGGGCCTCTACTAGGCTACACCTTC	CSVEIGPLLGYTF
TRBJ2-6	14	-	many	TRBV5-1	TGCGCCAGCAGCCAGTCCCCGGGGGCCAACGTCCTGACTTTC	CASSQSPGANVLTF
TRBJ2-1	14	-	many	TRBV2	TGTGCCAGCAGGGACTCCATTACCTACAATGAGCAGTTCTTC	CASRDSITYNEQFF
TRBJ2-3	18	TRBD2	many	TRBV20-1	TGCAGTGCTGTAACCGACGCCAGGACTAGCGGACGCACAGATACGCAGTATTTT	CSAVTDARTSGRTDTQYF
TRBJ2-2	17	-	many	TRBV7-8	TGTGCCAGCAGCTTAGCGGCGGGGCGCGGGAACACCGGGGAGCTGTTTTTT	CASSLAAGRGNTGELFF
TRBJ1-1	15	-	-	TRBV9	TGTGCCAGCAGCGTAGGGGGACTTATGAACACTGAAGCTTTCTTT	CASSVGGLMNTEAFF
TRBJ2-7	13	-	-	TRBV20-1	TGCAGTGCTCCCCGGGACAACTCCTACGAGCAGTACTTC	CSAPRDNSYEQYF
TRBJ2-7	15	TRBD1	few	TRBV14	TGTGCCAGCAGCAAAGACCTCAGGGGGCTTAGCGAGCAGTACTTC	CASSKDLRGLSEQYF
TRBJ2-1	19	TRBD2	many	TRBV11-2	TGTGCCAGCAGCTTAGAGACGTGGACTAGCGGGGCTACCTACAATGAGCAGTTCTTC	CASSLETWTSGATYNEQFF
TRBJ1-3	12	-	many	TRBV6-6	TGTGCCAGCAGTCACTCTGGAAACACCATATATTTT	CASSHSGNTIYF
TRBJ2-3	11	-	few	TRBV29-1	TGCAGCGCTGGGGAGACAGATACGCAGTATTTT	CSAGETDTQYF
TRBJ2-1	15	-	-	TRBV28	TGTGCCAGCCCCCCGCCCGCTGGGGGCTACAATGAGCAGTTCTTC	CASPPPAGGYNEQFF
TRBJ2-3	16	-	-	TRBV5-4	TGTGCCAGCAGCTTGGCCGAACAGCGGTCCACAGATACGCAGTATTTT	CASSLAEQRSTDTQYF
TRBJ2-5	15	-	many	TRBV6-2/TRBV6-3	TGTGCCAGCAGTACGCCCCGTCCCAGTCAAGAGACCCAGTACTTC	CASSTPRPSQETQYF
TRBJ1-4	15	TRBD1	many	TRBV12-3/TRBV12-4	TGTGCCAGCAGTTTTGGGACAGGGGGCGGAGAAAAACTGTTTTTT	CASSFGTGGGEKLFF
TRBJ1-3	17	-	many	TRBV15	TGTGCCACCAGCAGAGCCCCCGGGGCCTCCTCTGGAAACACCATATATTTT	CATSRAPGASSGNTIYF
TRBJ1-1	12	-	many	TRBV11-2	TGTGCCAGCAGCCCGGGACTGCCTGAAGCTTTCTTT	CASSPGLPEAFF
TRBJ2-3	12	-	-	TRBV7-2	TGTGCCAGCAGCTTGTGGACGGATACGCAGTATTTT	CASSLWTDTQYF
TRBJ2-2	15	TRBD1	-	TRBV20-1	TGCAGTGCTAGATTGGACAGGGGAAACACCGGGGAGCTGTTTTTT	CSARLDRGNTGELFF
TRBJ1-1	14	TRBD1	many	TRBV9	TGTGCCAGCAGCACCGGACAGGTTCAGATTGAAGCTTTCTTT	CASSTGQVQIEAFF